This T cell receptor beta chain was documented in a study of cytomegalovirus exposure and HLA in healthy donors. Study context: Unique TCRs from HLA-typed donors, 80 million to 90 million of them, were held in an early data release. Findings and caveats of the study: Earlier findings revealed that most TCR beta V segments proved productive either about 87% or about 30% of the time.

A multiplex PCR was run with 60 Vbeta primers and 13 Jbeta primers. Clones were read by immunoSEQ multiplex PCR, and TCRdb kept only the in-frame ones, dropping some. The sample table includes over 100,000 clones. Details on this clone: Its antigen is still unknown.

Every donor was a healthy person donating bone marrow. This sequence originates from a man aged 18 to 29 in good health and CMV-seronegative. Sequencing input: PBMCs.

The CDR3 DNA reads TGTGCCAGCAGGCAACTAGGGCGGTGGTTCCGTAGCAATCAGCCCCAGCATTTT. Its protein product is CASRQLGRWFRSNQPQHF. The V call is TRBV28, the J call TRBJ1-5; D gene uncertain. CDR1 is MDHEN, CDR2 SYDVKM, per germline. V lost 6 bases to trimming and J lost 0 bases, with 21 bases between them. The CDR3 spans 18 residues.